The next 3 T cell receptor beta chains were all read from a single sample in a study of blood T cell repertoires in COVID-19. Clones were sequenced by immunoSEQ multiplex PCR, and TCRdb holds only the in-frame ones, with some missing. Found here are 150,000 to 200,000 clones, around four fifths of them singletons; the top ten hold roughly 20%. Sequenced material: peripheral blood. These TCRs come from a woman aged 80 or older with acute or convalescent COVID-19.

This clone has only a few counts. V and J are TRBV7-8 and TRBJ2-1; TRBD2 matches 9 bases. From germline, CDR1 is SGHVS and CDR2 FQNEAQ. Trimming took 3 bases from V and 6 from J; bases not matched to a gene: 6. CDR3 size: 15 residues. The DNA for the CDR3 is TGTGCCAGCAGCTTCCCGGGACTAGCCGGCAATGAGCAGTTCTTC. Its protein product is CASSFPGLAGNEQFF.

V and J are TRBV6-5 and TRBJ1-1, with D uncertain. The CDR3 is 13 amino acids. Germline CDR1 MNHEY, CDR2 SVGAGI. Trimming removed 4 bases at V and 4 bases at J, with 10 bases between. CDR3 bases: TGTGCCAGCAGTTCAACGGGGAGCACTGAAGCTTTCTTT. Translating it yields CASSSTGSTEAFF.

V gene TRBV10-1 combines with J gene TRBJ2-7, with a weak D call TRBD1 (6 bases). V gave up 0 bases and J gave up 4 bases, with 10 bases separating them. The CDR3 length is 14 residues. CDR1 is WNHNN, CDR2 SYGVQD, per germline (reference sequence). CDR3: CASSESTGKYEQYF. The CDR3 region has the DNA TGCGCCAGCAGTGAGTCCACAGGGAAGTACGAGCAGTACTTC.